This T cell receptor (beta chain) was captured by sequencing in a study of beta chain features in type 1 diabetes. V was pared by 7 bases and J by 1 base, with 10 bases of the junction left unmatched. This CDR3 spans 15 amino acids. Germline V gene lookup returns CDR1 SEHNR and CDR2 FQNEAQ (reference sequence). This clone was found many times. The study reverse transcribed the entire isolated RNA, so it sequenced expressed TCRB transcripts. Only in-frame clones appear in the TCRdb table, and some are missing; sequencing was by immunoSEQ multiplex PCR. This table holds fewer than 250,000 clones, over 8.5% found once.

This rearrangement joins TRBV7-9 to TRBJ2-7; 7 bases are shared with TRBD1. The sequenced sample was naive CD4+ T cells from blood. This TCR came from a woman aged 18-29 years in good health. The CDR3 sequence: CASTIGDRESYEQYF. For the CDR3, the DNA is TGTGCCAGCACCATAGGCGACAGGGAGTCCTACGAGCAGTACTTC.